This entry is about one T cell receptor (beta chain). These data originate in a study of T cell changes during pregnancy in multiple sclerosis. Germline CDR1 reads SGHTA; CDR2 reads FQGTGA. Between the trimmed V and J ends, which lost 4 bases and 3 bases, there was a span of 24 bases. CDR3 size: 18 residues. Profiling relied on immunoSEQ multiplex PCR, and the TCRdb table lists in-frame clones only, not all of them. This table holds around 47,000 clones, 94% found once. The source was CD8+ T cells from peripheral blood mononuclear cells, collected in the first trimester of pregnancy. The sequence derives from a female donor with multiple sclerosis, enrolled in a pregnancy study. The chain has TRBV7-3 and TRBJ2-5; tentative D call: TRBD2 (6 bases). CDR3 DNA sequence: TGTGCCAGCAGCTCGACGGGACGGCGGAGGGGCACCAAAGAGACCCAGTACTTC. It codes for CASSSTGRRRGTKETQYF.